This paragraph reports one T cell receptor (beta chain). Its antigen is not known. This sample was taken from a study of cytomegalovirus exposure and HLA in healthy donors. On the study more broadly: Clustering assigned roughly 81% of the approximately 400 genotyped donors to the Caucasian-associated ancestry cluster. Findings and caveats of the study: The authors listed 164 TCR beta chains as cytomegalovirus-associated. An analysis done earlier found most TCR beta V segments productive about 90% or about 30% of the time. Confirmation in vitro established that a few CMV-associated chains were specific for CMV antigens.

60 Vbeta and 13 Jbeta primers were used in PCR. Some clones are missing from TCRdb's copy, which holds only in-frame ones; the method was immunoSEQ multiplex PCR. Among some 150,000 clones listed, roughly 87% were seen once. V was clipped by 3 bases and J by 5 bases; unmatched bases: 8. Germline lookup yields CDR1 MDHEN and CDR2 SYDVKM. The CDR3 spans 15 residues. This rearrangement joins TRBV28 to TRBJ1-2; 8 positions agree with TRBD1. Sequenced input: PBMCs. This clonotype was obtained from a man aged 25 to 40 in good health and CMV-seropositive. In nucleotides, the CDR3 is TGTGCCAGCAGTTTCCTGGACAGGGTAGGGTATGGCTACACCTTC. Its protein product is CASSFLDRVGYGYTF.